This T cell receptor beta chain came from a study of CD8 T cells in Susac syndrome (dated by TCRdb to between 2017 and 2020). Regarding the research as a whole: Repertoire sequencing was used to test whether CD8+ T cell activation and differentiation in Susac syndrome was antigen driven. Clonality of the CD8+ T cell repertoire was compared between about a dozen healthy donors, approximately 14 Susac syndrome patients and around 15 multiple sclerosis patients.

RNA was extracted using the RNeasy kit, and roughly 0.45 to 1 ug of the RNA was reverse transcribed with random hexamers. The immunoSEQ multiplex PCR assay, which covers 54 Vbeta and 13 Jbeta segments, was used to amplify TCR beta CDR3 regions. To correct PCR amplification bias, a synthetic template baseline was used for both primer optimization and computational correction. For the original study's pipeline: Reads were assigned to V, D and J genes according to IMGT and analyzed in immunoSEQ Analyzer, with only productive sequences retained. Clonality was computed as one minus Shannon entropy normalized by log2 of the number of productive unique sequences. For each patient and control, public and private clones were evaluated among the 100 most prevalent clones. Clones were defined as Susac-specific if absent from the healthy and MS cohorts, from 900 to 1,300 published viral clones and from other ImmuneACCESS disease sequences. The public sequencing data were trimmed at Q25 with fastp and processed into clonotypes with MiXCR by TCRdb, which kept only in-frame beta chains. Here each entry gathers all rows of one CDR3 protein and keeps the most common genes and DNA. The V and J calls here are based on TCRdb, not the publication. Recorded for this sample are fewer than 250,000 distinct CDR3 sequences; about 93% of them occurred a single time. Approximately 0.13% of the sample is held by the ten biggest clonotypes.

Study-wide findings and limitations: The number of individuals in the TCR sequencing and HLA analysis was recognized as being relatively small.

CDR1 and CDR2 were assigned from the germline V gene (reference sequence) as GTSNPN and SVGIG. The germline ends are 11 bases apart after V is trimmed by 2 bases and J by 3 bases. The CDR3 measures 13 amino acids from cysteine to phenylalanine. The sequence is cut down to CDR3 DNA, 39 bases in frame from base 1. Peripheral blood CD8+ and CD4+ T cells from healthy donors, Susac syndrome patients and multiple sclerosis patients were profiled using high-throughput TCR beta sequencing. The multiple sclerosis controls were treatment-naive patients whose relapsing-remitting disease, either stable or active, fulfilled the revised McDonald criteria. Bulk CD8+ and CD4+ T cells were purified by magnetic negative isolation, whereas CD8+ TEMRA cells were enriched by FACS. Blood was drawn into EDTA tubes, processed within 24 hours, and PBMCs were isolated by density gradient centrifugation. PBMCs intended for TCR sequencing were frozen in liquid nitrogen and were later thawed in a 37 degrees C water bath. Purity of sorted or isolated CD4+, CD8+ and CD8+ TEMRA cells was at least 90%.

On this clonotype: Its antigen is still unknown. No base quality information exists; no much larger clone differs at one position.

The TCR originated in a human donor with multiple sclerosis. In this chain, TRBV30 is recombined with TRBJ2-7; the D segment could be TRBD2, given 6 matching bases. The sample was CD8+ T cells from PBMCs. The encoded CDR3 is CAWSRDSNYEQYF. The DNA reads TGTGCCTGGAGTAGGGACTCCAACTACGAGCAGTACTTC. Reference TRBV30 and TRBJ2-7 genes cover what lies past the CDR3, so the full variable domain is SQTIHQWPATLVQPVGSPLSLECTVEGTSNPNLYWYRQAAGRGLQLLFYSVGIGQISSEVPQNLSASRPQDRQFILSSKKLLLSDSGFYLCAWSRDSNYEQYFGPGTRLTVT.